The following is a TCR beta chain sequence with its context. Roughly 0.45 to 1 ug RNA was reverse transcribed with random hexamers. With immunoSEQ multiplex PCR, TCR beta CDR3 was amplified across 54 Vbeta and 13 Jbeta. TCRdb redid the calling of the immunoSEQ multiplex PCR reads with MiXCR, one entry per CDR3 protein. The data contain some 200,000 distinct CDR3 sequences, about 95% of them seen just once; the ten biggest clones take up 0.093%. This record belongs to a study of CD8 T cells in Susac syndrome. Sequencing of TCR beta was performed on blood CD8+ T cells and on blood CD4+ T cells. CDR3 size: 16 residues. Germline assignment: CDR1 KGHSH and CDR2 LQKENI. V lost 0 bases and J 0 bases, leaving 12 bases between the germline ends.

This chain joins TRBV18 and TRBJ2-7; no firm D call. The sample taken for sequencing was CD4+ T cells from PBMCs. This receptor was taken from a human donor with multiple sclerosis. DNA for the CDR3: TGTGCCAGCTCACCACCATCTGTCTGGCGCTCCTACGAGCAGTACTTC. It encodes CASSPPSVWRSYEQYF.